This T cell receptor beta chain was documented in a study of T cells after posttransplantation cyclophosphamide. V lost 1 base, J lost 3 bases, and 8 bases stayed unmatched. Germline CDR1 LGHNA, CDR2 YNFKEQ. CDR3 length: 16 residues. A remark on this clone: The antigen is undetermined.

Generated by immunoSEQ multiplex PCR, the TCRdb table keeps only in-frame clones and is missing some. The sample shows roughly 70,000 clones, around 93% of them seen only once. Study-wide results and caveats: Skin or GI-infiltrating T cells shared few TRB sequences with blood. Later post-transplant blood repertoires were often dominated by donor CD8+ memory clones. TRB clonality was highly associated with recipient CMV seropositivity and reactivation.

This chain uses TRBV4-2 with TRBJ1-2; TRBD1 matches 7 bases. The TCR was taken from a woman aged 25-40 years in good health and a related stem cell transplant donor. Sequencing input: PBMCs. The chain's CDR3 is CASSQVEPGGDYGYTF. DNA for the CDR3: TGTGCCAGCAGCCAAGTCGAACCAGGGGGTGACTATGGCTACACCTTC.